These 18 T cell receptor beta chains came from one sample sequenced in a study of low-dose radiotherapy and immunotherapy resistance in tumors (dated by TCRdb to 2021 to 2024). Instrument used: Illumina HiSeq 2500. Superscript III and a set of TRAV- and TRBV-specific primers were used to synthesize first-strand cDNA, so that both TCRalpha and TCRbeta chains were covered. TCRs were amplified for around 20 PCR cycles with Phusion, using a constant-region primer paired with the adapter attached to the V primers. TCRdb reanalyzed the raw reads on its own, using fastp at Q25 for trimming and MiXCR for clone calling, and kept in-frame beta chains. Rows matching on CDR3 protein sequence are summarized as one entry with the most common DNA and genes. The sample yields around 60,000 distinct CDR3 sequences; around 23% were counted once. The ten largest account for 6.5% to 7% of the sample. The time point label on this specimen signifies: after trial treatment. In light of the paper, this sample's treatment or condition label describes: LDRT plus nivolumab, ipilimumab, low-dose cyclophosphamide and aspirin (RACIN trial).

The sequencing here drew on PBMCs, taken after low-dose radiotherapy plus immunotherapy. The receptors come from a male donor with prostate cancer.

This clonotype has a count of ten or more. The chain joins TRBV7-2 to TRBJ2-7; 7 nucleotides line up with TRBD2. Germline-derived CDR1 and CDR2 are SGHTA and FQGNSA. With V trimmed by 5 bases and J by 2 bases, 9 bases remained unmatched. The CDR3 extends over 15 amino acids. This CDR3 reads CASSPMSLAAYEQYF. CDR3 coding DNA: TGTGCCAGCAGCCCGATGAGCCTAGCGGCCTACGAGCAGTACTTC.

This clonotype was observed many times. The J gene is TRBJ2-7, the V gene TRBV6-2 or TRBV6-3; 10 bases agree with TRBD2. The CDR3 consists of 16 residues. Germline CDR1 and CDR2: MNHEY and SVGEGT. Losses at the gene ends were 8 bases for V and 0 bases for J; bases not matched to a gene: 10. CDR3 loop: CASPEKGLALSYEQYF. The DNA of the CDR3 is TGTGCCAGCCCCGAAAAGGGACTAGCGCTCTCCTACGAGCAGTACTTC.

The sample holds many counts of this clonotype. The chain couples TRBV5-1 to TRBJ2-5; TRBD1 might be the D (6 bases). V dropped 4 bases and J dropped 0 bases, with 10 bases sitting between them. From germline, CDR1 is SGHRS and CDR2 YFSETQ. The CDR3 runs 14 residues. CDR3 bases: TGCGCCAGCAGCAAGGACAGTAACCAAGAGACCCAGTACTTC. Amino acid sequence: CASSKDSNQETQYF.

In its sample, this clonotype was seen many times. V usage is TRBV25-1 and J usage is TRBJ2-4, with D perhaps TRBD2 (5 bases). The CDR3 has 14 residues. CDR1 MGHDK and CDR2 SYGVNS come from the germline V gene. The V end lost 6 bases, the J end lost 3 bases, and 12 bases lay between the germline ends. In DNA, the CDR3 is TGTGCCAGCAGCCCGCCGGCGGGCAAAAACATTCAGTACTTC. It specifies CASSPPAGKNIQYF.

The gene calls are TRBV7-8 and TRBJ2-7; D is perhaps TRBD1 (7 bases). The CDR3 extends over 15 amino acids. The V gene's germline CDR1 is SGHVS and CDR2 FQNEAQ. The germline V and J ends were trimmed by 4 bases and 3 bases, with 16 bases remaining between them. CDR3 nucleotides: TGTGCCAGCAGCTCCGCGGGACAGTCCTTCTACGAGCAGTACTTC. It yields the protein CASSSAGQSFYEQYF.

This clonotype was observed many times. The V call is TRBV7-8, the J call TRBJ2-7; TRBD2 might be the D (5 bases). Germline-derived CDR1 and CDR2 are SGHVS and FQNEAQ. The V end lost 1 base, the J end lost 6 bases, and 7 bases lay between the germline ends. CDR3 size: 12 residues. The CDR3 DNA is TGTGCCAGCAGCTTAGTCGCGGGCGAGCAGTACTTC. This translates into CASSLVAGEQYF. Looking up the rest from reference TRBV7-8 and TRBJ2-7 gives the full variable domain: GAGVSQSPRYKVAKRGQDVALRCDPISGHVSLFWYQQALGQGPEFLTYFQNEAQLDKSGLPSDRFFAERPEGSVSTLKIQRTQQEDSAVYLCASSLVAGEQYFGPGTRLTVT.

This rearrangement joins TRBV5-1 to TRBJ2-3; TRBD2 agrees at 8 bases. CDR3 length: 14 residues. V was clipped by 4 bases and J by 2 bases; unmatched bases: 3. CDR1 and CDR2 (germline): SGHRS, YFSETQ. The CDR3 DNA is TGCGCCAGCAGCGCGACTAGCGACACAGATACGCAGTATTTT. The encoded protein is CASSATSDTDTQYF.

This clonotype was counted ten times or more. The CDR3 sequence: CASSQDFQAYNEQFF. CDR3 sequence (DNA): TGTGCCAGCAGCCAAGATTTCCAAGCGTACAATGAGCAGTTCTTC. The genes are TRBV3-1 and TRBJ2-1; D unresolved. Trimming shortened V by 0 bases and J by 4 bases, and 10 bases separated the two germline ends. The CDR3 is 15 residues long. Germline CDR1 and CDR2: LGHDT and YNNKEL (reference sequence).

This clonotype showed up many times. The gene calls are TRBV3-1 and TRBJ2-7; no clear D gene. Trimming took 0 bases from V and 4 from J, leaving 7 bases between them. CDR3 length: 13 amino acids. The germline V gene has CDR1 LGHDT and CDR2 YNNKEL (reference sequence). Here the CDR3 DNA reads TGTGCCAGCAGCCAAGAGGGCCGTTACGAGCAGTACTTC. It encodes CASSQEGRYEQYF.

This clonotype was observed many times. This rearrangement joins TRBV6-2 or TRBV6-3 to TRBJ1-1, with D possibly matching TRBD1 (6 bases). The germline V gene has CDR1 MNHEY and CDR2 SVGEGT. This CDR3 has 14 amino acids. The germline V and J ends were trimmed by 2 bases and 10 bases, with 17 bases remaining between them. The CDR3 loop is CASSYRRQANLAFF. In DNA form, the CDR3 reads TGTGCCAGCAGTTACCGCAGACAGGCCAATTTAGCTTTCTTT.

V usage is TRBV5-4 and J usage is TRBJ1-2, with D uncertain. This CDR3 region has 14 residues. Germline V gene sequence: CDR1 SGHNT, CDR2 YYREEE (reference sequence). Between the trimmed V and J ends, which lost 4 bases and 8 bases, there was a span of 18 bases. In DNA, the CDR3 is TGTGCCAGCAGCGAGGACCCTGGGCAGCCGGGCTACACCTTC. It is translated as CASSEDPGQPGYTF. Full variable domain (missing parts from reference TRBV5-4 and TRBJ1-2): ETGVTQSPTHLIKTRGQQVTLRCSSQSGHNTVSWYQQALGQGPQFIFQYYREEENGRGNFPPRFSGLQFPNYSSELNVNALELDDSALYLCASSEDPGQPGYTFGSGTRLTVV.

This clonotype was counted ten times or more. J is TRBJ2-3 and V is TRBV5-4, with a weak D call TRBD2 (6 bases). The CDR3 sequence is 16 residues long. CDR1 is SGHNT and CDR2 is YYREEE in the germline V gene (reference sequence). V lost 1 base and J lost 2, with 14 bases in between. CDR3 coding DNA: TGTGCCAGCAGCTTGTTTAGCGGATCCTCCACAGATACGCAGTATTTT. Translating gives CASSLFSGSSTDTQYF.

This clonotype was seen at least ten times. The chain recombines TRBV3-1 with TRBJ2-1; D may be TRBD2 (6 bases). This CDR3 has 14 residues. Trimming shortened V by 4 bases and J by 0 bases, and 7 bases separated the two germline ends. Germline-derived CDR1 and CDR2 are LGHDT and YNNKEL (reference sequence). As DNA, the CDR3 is TGTGCCAGCAGCCGGGGGGACTCCTACAATGAGCAGTTCTTC. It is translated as CASSRGDSYNEQFF.

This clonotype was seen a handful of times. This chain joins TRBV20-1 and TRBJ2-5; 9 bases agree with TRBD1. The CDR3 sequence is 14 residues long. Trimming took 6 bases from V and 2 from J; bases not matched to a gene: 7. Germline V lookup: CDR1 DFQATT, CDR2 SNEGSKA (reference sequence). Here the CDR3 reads CSAKGTGLQETQYF. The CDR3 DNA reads TGCAGTGCGAAGGGGACAGGGCTACAAGAGACCCAGTACTTC.

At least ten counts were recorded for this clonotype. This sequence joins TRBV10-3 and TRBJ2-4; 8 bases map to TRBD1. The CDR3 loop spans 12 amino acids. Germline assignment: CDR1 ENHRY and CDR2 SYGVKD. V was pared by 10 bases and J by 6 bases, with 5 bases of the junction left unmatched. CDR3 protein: CATSTGVNIQYF. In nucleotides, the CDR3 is TGTGCCACCTCGACAGGGGTAAACATTCAGTACTTC.

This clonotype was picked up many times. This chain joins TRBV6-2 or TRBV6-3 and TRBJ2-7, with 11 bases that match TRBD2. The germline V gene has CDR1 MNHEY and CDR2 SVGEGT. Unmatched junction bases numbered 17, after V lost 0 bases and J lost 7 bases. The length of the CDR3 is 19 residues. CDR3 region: CASSYSPTKVAGGPIEQYF. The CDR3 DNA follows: TGTGCCAGCAGTTACTCGCCGACGAAGGTAGCGGGAGGGCCGATTGAGCAGTACTTC.

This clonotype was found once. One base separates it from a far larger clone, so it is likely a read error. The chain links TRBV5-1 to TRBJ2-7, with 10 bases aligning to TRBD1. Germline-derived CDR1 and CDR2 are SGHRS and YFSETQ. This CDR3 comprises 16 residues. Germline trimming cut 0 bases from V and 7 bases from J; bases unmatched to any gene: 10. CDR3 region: CASSLADGTGANEQYF. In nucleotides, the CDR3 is TGCGCCAGCAGCTTGGCCGACGGGACAGGGGCAAATGAGCAGTACTTC.

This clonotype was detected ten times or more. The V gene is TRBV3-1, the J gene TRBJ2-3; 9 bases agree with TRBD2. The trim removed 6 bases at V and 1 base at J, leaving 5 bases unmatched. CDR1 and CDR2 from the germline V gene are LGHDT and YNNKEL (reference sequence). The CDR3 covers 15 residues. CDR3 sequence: CASSPSGVGTDTQYF. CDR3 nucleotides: TGTGCCAGCAGTCCTAGCGGGGTTGGCACAGATACGCAGTATTTT.